This T cell receptor (beta chain) was recorded in a study of blood T cell repertoires in COVID-19. Turning to the study itself: COVID-19 samples, acute and convalescent, were from the United States, Italy and Spain.

Germline values: CDR1 KGHDR, CDR2 SFDVKD. This CDR3 region has 12 residues. V lost 10 bases to trimming and J lost 9 bases, with 17 bases between them. How the authors handled the data: Amplification of reference gene primers was used by the study to estimate nucleated cell counts. The method was immunoSEQ multiplex PCR; TCRdb's version includes in-frame clones alone and lacks a portion of them. V and J calls and clone size are given by that table; D and trimming were obtained from the DNA. The sample holds about 64,000 clones; 75% to 95% are singletons and the top ten take around a tenth. The sample taken for sequencing was peripheral blood. This receptor was identified in a woman of 80 years or more with active COVID-19. The rearrangement uses TRBV24-1 and TRBJ1-1; possibly TRBD1 for D (6 bases). As DNA, the CDR3 is TGTGCCACACAAGACAGGAGTTTTCAAGCTTTCTTT. As protein: CATQDRSFQAFF.